The sequence of this T cell receptor (beta chain) was determined in a study of blood T cells in healthy people across ages (dated by TCRdb to between 2014 and 2017). Notes on the research overall: In model experiments, template switching captured roughly one uniquely barcoded TCR beta cDNA molecule for every two T cells. To track age-related changes in TCR beta repertoire diversity, the study relied on deep sequencing normalized with unique cDNA molecular identifiers. Four age groups were formed from the donors: young (average roughly 16 years), middle-aged (approximately 40), aged (about 62) and long-lived (less than 85). The study analyzed two additional independent replicas of 1 million unique cDNA reads from the same blood draw for two donors, one aged 18 to 29 and one aged 80 or older.

About this clonotype itself: The specificity of this receptor is unknown. No per-base quality is available; no much larger clone lies one base away.

Library creation used 5' RACE. Sequenced using an Illumina HiSeq 2500. A second roughly 7 to 12 cycle PCR used a sample-barcoded 5' primer and a J-beta primer mix. A template-switch 5' adaptor carrying 12 random nucleotides introduced a unique molecular identifier onto each TCR beta cDNA molecule. Each sample yielded at least 2.5 million CDR3-containing paired-end reads. All of the RNA was converted into first-strand cDNA using the Mint cDNA synthesis kit, with a TRBC-specific oligonucleotide serving as the primer. All cDNA was treated with uracil-DNA glycosylase and then went through a first 18-cycle PCR with the universal primers M1SS and BC2_uni_R. The published analysis was carried out like this. Each sample was normalized by randomly selecting 1 million high-quality reads, each carrying a distinct molecular identifier. Instead of being binned into consensus sequences, reads with shared molecular identifiers were discarded. MiTCR, run with a Q25 quality threshold and the strictest error-elimination algorithm, handled CDR3 identification, clonotype clustering and error correction. A nonparametric unseen species model with Euler transformation was used to estimate lower-bound total TCR beta diversity. TCRdb applied fastp at Q25 and MiXCR to the public reads, then kept only in-frame beta chains. Rows are unified per CDR3 protein, each entry keeping the most common DNA and genes. These V and J calls rely on TCRdb rather than the paper's analysis. The sample table contains roughly 1,000,000 distinct CDR3 sequences; only one count was recorded for less than 25% of them. The ten largest clonotypes hold about 0.72% of the sample.

The donors were some 36 Caucasian individuals from Russia, aged roughly 6 to 90 years, who were systemically healthy. Each donor gave about 9.7 milliliters of peripheral blood, drawn into EDTA-treated Vacutainer tubes. Ficoll-Paque density-gradient centrifugation was used to isolate PBMCs, with at least 7 million per sample. Total RNA was extracted from PBMCs with Trizol reagent, with at least 6 micrograms obtained per sample. For every donor, flow cytometry on a PBMC aliquot measured the percentage of naive CD45RAhigh/CD27high T cells. According to the germline V gene, CDR1 reads MNHNS and CDR2 reads SASEGT. V drops 5 bases and J drops 0 bases, leaving 14 bases in between. Taken from cysteine to phenylalanine, the CDR3 has 16 residues. The sequence is cut down to CDR3 DNA, 48 bases in frame from base 1. The investigation overall reported the following: There was a strong correlation between observed TCR beta diversity and the percentage of naive T cells measured by flow cytometry. Estimates of total diversity from one million sequenced T cells were regarded as lower bounds and underestimates. Observed TCR beta diversity per million T cells fell roughly linearly with age, and a significant reduction was already apparent by age around 40. Conclusive comparison of naive and antigen-experienced compartments was prevented by the profiling of bulk unsorted PBMCs. Because the CMV infection status of the donors was unknown, age-related changes in expanded clonotypes may potentially have been confounded. Compared with the aged group, the long-lived group had more naive CD4+ T cells, fewer expanded clones and increased TCR diversity, suggesting age selection.

Another study also made use of these data, one on T cells of mothers and their children. From that second study: Nine systemically healthy Caucasian individuals served as donors, namely three mothers together with their six children. cDNA synthesis consumed the entire amount of extracted RNA, loaded at around 1.4 ug RNA in each 15 ul reaction. In the second PCR, the M1S primer introduced both the sample barcodes and 2-4 random nucleotides. Each mother yielded over 8 million TCR beta CDR3 reads and each child roughly 2.9 million reads. Thymic selection shapes the output of TCR recombination in a similar way in related and unrelated pairs, and inherited differences have a minor effect. Normalized repertoire overlap was always found to be slightly, but never significantly, higher in related mother-child pairs than in unrelated mother-child pairs. No persistent microchimeric T cell clones were detected, at a sensitivity of roughly 96 clones per million clonotypes. In the study, deep NGS was used to compare the TCR beta repertoires of mothers and children, and features distinguishing related mother-child pairs from unrelated individuals were sought. Mothers averaged about 40 +/- 4 years of age and children averaged about 10 +/- 4 years. Libraries were sequenced on Illumina HiSeq 2000 with 100+100 nt paired-end reads after adapter ligation with NEBNext reagents. To avoid cross-contamination, the mother libraries and the child libraries were prepared a month apart and sequenced in separate runs. For each donor, somewhere between roughly 450,000 and 2,000,000 distinct TCR beta clonotypes were identified. Naive TCR beta clonotypes were estimated from low-frequency clonotypes matched to each donor's FACS-determined naive share, without sorting.

Recombination linked TRBV6-1 to TRBJ2-4; the best D guess is TRBD1, with 6 bases matching. The sequence was collected from a girl aged 2-10 years in good health. The sample taken for sequencing was blood. The CDR3 loop reads CASSRGRTVAKNIQYF. The bases are TGTGCCAGCAGTAGGGGCCGGACAGTAGCCAAAAACATTCAGTACTTC.